A single sample gave rise to the 4 T cell receptor beta chains below, sequenced in a study of shared clonotypes between healthy human individuals (dated by TCRdb to the early 2020s). The receptor library was made with the immunoSEQ multiplex PCR assay. TCRdb stores this immuneACCESS table with in-frame sequences only. Part of the clones is absent; in the studies checked, under half of the shortfall reflects unresolved V genes, and no reason is known for the rest. Present in this sample are some 2.4 million clones, more than 85% of which were seen just once. In total, the top ten clones hold roughly 0.36% of the sample. The sample was naive CD4+ T cells from PBMCs. According to the study, the label for this sample's cell subset or site signals: CD45RA+ positively selected. The receptors come from a man aged 18 to 35 in good health. Some clones in this sample may be carry-over from other donors' samples.

As to this clone: Other nucleotide sequences from this sample produce the same CDR3. The chain couples TRBV19 to TRBJ1-4; D may be TRBD1 (5 bases). This CDR3 spans 15 amino acids. Per germline, CDR1 LNHDA and CDR2 SQIVND (reference sequence). Trimming took off 5 bases at V and 0 bases at J, with 10 bases between the two ends. CDR3 DNA: TGTGCCAGTAGTCGTGGGGGTGCAACTAATGAAAAACTGTTTTTT. Translation gives CASSRGGATNEKLFF.

This sequence joins TRBV6-4 and TRBJ2-3; TRBD1 might be the D (6 bases). The CDR3 runs 14 residues. Trimming took 6 bases from V and 0 from J, leaving 10 bases between them. Germline-derived CDR1 and CDR2 are MRHNA and SNTAGT. The CDR3 DNA follows: TGTGCCAGCAGCTACGGACAGAGCACAGATACGCAGTATTTT. Residues: CASSYGQSTDTQYF.

This clone was picked up a small number of times. The V and J genes are TRBV7-9 and TRBJ1-1; D not certain. In germline, CDR1 is SEHNR, CDR2 FQNEAQ (reference sequence). Trimming took off 5 bases at V and 2 bases at J, with 12 bases between the two ends. CDR3 size: 14 residues. CDR3 DNA: TGTGCCAGCAGCAATCCTCCCGGCAACACTGAAGCTTTCTTT. This translates into CASSNPPGNTEAFF. The full variable domain, with the rest looked up from reference TRBV7-9 and TRBJ1-1, is DTGVSQNPRHKITKRGQNVTFRCDPISEHNRLYWYRQTLGQGPEFLTYFQNEAQLEKSRLLSDRFSAERPKGSFSTLEIQRTEQGDSAMYLCASSNPPGNTEAFFGQGTRLTVV.

This clone is a singleton in its sample. This chain links TRBV5-4 with TRBJ2-7; TRBD2 might be the D (6 bases). This CDR3 is built from 17 residues. V lost 0 bases, J lost 5 bases, and 21 bases lay in between. Looked up from germline, CDR1 is SGHNT and CDR2 is YYREEE (reference sequence). CDR3 DNA sequence: TGTGCCAGCAGCTTGGGTAGTTTTCGGGGGTGGTCGGACGAGCAGTACTTC. Its translation is CASSLGSFRGWSDEQYF.